These T cell receptor beta chains were read from a single sample in a study of OX40 agonist ivuxolimab in advanced cancers. Assay: immunoSEQ multiplex PCR; the TCRdb copy retains only in-frame clones and omits some. The sample lists 35,000 to 50,000 clones, around 85% seen once, with 15% in the top ten. The sample was CD4+ or CD8+ T cells sorted from blood, taken in a trial of the OX40 agonist ivuxolimab. All receptors derive from an adult with an advanced solid tumor such as melanoma, head and neck, liver or kidney cancer. Each CDR3 is given without its conserved first and last residue. The order of the fields is V gene, CDR3 protein.

v_call: TRBV5-6
cdr3_aa: ASSPEVRSDTEAF

v_call: TRBV5-5
cdr3_aa: ASSLRPTSNYGYT

v_call: TRBV7-8
cdr3_aa: ASSSVSTEAF

v_call: TRBV6-1
cdr3_aa: ASSDPWSYNEQF

v_call: TRBV9
cdr3_aa: ASSVDGSGRAWGEQY

v_call: TRBV7-2
cdr3_aa: ASSLSTGAKNIQY

v_call: TRBV27
cdr3_aa: ASSFTGEGEQF

v_call: TRBV10-1
cdr3_aa: ASSDRQGAGANVLT

v_call: TRBV5-1
cdr3_aa: ASSLNWRGSSYNEQF

v_call: TRBV27
cdr3_aa: ASTNRSNYYEQY

v_call: TRBV4-1
cdr3_aa: ASSPSSELF

v_call: TRBV30
cdr3_aa: AWEGETGTSREQF

v_call: TRBV19
cdr3_aa: ASSIALGLGEKLF

v_call: TRBV4-1
cdr3_aa: ASSQEGLAGGSYYNEQF

v_call: TRBV5-6
cdr3_aa: ASSLRQGGETQY

v_call: TRBV7-9
cdr3_aa: ASSSEGYTIY

v_call: TRBV5-8
cdr3_aa: ASSPFIDRAEAF

v_call: TRBV30
cdr3_aa: AWSPGLALNEQF

v_call: TRBV6-1
cdr3_aa: ASSELGTPTNEQF

v_call: TRBV30
cdr3_aa: AWSLGQNTEAF

v_call: TRBV6-5
cdr3_aa: ATGAGVYNEQF

v_call: TRBV7-3
cdr3_aa: ASSLNSAGELF

v_call: TRBV14
cdr3_aa: ASTGEKLF

v_call: TRBV15
cdr3_aa: ATSRGQGTGYT

v_call: TRBV7-6
cdr3_aa: ASSLSGQDSYEQY

v_call: TRBV21-1
cdr3_aa: ASRASLAIRTEAF

v_call: TRBV6-1
cdr3_aa: ASSEWEVRGRNEQF

v_call: TRBV11-2
cdr3_aa: ASSSRGGGAETGDEQY

v_call: TRBV9
cdr3_aa: ASSSKPGQGDEAF

v_call: TRBV7-9
cdr3_aa: ASSTDRDVEETQY

v_call: TRBV28
cdr3_aa: ASSLTGRNTEAF

v_call: TRBV9
cdr3_aa: ASSVGGTPSYNEQF

v_call: TRBV11-2
cdr3_aa: ASSSSTDPNEQY

v_call: TRBV5-4
cdr3_aa: ASSTREAASYNEQF

v_call: TRBV28
cdr3_aa: ASTPGAGVSYEQY

v_call: TRBV14
cdr3_aa: ASSQVRDSLDTQY

v_call: TRBV4-1
cdr3_aa: ASSQDGSNQPQH

v_call: TRBV7-6
cdr3_aa: ASSPRTDGWSTEAF

v_call: TRBV27
cdr3_aa: ASSTRQLGANVLT

v_call: TRBV7-9
cdr3_aa: ASSLPPGQGPYNEQF

v_call: TRBV4-3
cdr3_aa: ASSQAQVSYNEQF

v_call: TRBV7-6
cdr3_aa: ASSLGSGHTEAF

v_call: TRBV14
cdr3_aa: ASSQVTGRNTEAF

v_call: TRBV4-1
cdr3_aa: ASSRTANTEAF

v_call: TRBV7-9
cdr3_aa: ASSLGPDTQY

v_call: TRBV10-3
cdr3_aa: ATRASRIHRAYEQY

v_call: TRBV7-9
cdr3_aa: ASSSPSSYNSPLH

v_call: TRBV5-1
cdr3_aa: ASSGELYGYT

v_call: TRBV7-9
cdr3_aa: ASSLSSGGARDEKLF

v_call: TRBV27
cdr3_aa: ASSGAGSGLYEQY